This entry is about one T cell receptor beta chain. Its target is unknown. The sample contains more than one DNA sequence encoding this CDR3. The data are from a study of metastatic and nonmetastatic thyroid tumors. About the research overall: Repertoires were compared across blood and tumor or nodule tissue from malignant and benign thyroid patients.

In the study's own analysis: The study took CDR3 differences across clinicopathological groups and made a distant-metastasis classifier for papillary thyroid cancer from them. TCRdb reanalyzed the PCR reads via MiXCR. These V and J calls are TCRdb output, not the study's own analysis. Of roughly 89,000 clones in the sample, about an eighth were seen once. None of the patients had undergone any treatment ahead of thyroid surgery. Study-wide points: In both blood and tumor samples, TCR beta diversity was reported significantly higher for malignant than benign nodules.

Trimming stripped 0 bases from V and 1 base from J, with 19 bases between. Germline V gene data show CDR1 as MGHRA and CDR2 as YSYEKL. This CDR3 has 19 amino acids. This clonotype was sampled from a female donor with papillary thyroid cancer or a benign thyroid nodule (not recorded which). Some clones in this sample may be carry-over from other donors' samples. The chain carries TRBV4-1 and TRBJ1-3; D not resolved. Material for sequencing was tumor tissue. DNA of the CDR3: TGCGCCAGCAGCCAAGATGGGGTAATCTTGGCGGGATCTGGAAACACCATATATTTT. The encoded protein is CASSQDGVILAGSGNTIYF.